Each of the 13 T cell receptor beta chains below was sequenced from the same sample in a study of cytomegalovirus exposure and HLA in healthy donors. The PCR was carried out with 60 Vbeta primers and 13 Jbeta primers. Assay used: immunoSEQ multiplex PCR; TCRdb lists only in-frame clones, some missing. The sample has around 140,000 clones; 85% to 90% are singletons. Input material: PBMCs. The receptors originated from a woman aged 25 to 45 in good health and CMV-seronegative.

This clone turned up a few times. This rearrangement joins TRBV2 to TRBJ1-6; maybe TRBD1 (5 bases). The V gene lost 4 bases and the J gene lost 0 bases, with 13 bases spanning the gap. CDR3 length: 17 amino acids. The V gene's germline CDR1 is SNHLY and CDR2 FYNNEI. The CDR3 is CASSGTTGGSYNSPLHF. CDR3 in DNA: TGTGCCAGCAGTGGCACGACCGGGGGCTCCTATAATTCACCCCTCCACTTT.

The genes are TRBV9 and TRBJ2-7; 8 nucleotides agree with TRBD2. The CDR3 has 14 residues. Germline-derived CDR1 and CDR2 are SGDLS and YYNGEE. V shed 4 bases and J 3 bases; nucleotides not matched to a gene: 6. The CDR3 loop reads CASSLGTRSYEQYF. In DNA, the CDR3 is TGTGCCAGCAGCCTAGGGACTAGAAGCTACGAGCAGTACTTC.

The chain couples TRBV28 to TRBJ2-3, with 10 bases fitting TRBD1. CDR1 MDHEN and CDR2 SYDVKM come from the germline V gene. This CDR3 region has 14 residues. The V segment lost 4 bases and the J segment 5 bases; nucleotides outside the gene matches: 3. DNA of the CDR3: TGTGCCAGCAGTTGGACAGGGGGAGTAGATACGCAGTATTTT. Translation gives CASSWTGGVDTQYF.

CDR3 bases: TGTGCCAGCACCCGGGGACAGGGTAACAATTCACCCCTCCACTTT. This encodes CASTRGQGNNSPLHF. The chain uses TRBV2 and TRBJ1-6; 9 nucleotides line up with TRBD1. The CDR3 sequence is 15 residues long. J was trimmed by 7 bases and V by 7 bases; bases with no gene match: 8. Germline loops: CDR1 SNHLY, CDR2 FYNNEI.

J is TRBJ2-1 and V is TRBV11-2, with D possibly being TRBD2 (5 bases). The CDR3 totals 15 residues. V was clipped by 2 bases and J by 2 bases, with 10 bases between them. The germline V gene encodes CDR1 SGHAT and CDR2 FQNNGV. The CDR3: CASSLLSGTYNEQFF. For the CDR3, the DNA is TGTGCCAGCAGCTTATTGTCCGGGACCTACAATGAGCAGTTCTTC.

The V and J genes are TRBV18 and TRBJ1-2; D not resolved. V lost 5 bases and J 4 bases, leaving 14 bases between the germline ends. The CDR3 extends over 14 amino acids. CDR1 is KGHSH and CDR2 is LQKENI in the germline V gene. As DNA, the CDR3 is TGTGCCAGCTCAGTGGGAGCAACTCTCTATGGCTACACCTTC. Translating gives CASSVGATLYGYTF.

The gene calls are TRBV6-5 and TRBJ1-2, with 10 bases identical to TRBD1. Germline values: CDR1 MNHEY, CDR2 SVGAGI. This CDR3 region has 14 residues. J lost 2 bases, V lost 6 bases, and 3 bases had no gene match. In DNA, the CDR3 is TGTGCCAGCAGGGCGACAGGGGGCAACTATGGCTACACCTTC. Amino acids: CASRATGGNYGYTF.

The chain uses TRBV7-7 and TRBJ2-7; 10 bases map to TRBD1. The CDR3 is 14 amino acids. The J segment lost 0 bases and the V segment lost 8 bases, leaving 4 bases of the junction unmatched. CDR1 SSHAT and CDR2 FNYEAQ come from the germline V gene (reference sequence). For the CDR3, the DNA is TGTGCCAGCGCCCGGGACAGGGGCTCCTACGAGCAGTACTTC. Translated, it gives CASARDRGSYEQYF.

V is TRBV9 and J is TRBJ1-3; no definite D call. Germline values: CDR1 SGDLS, CDR2 YYNGEE. The V and J ends lost 4 bases and 0 bases respectively, with 8 bases between them. CDR3 length: 14 amino acids. The CDR3 bases are TGTGCCAGCAGCTCCCACACCTCTGGAAACACCATATATTTT. Amino acids: CASSSHTSGNTIYF.

In this sample, this clone turned up once. The gene calls are TRBV5-5 and TRBJ2-1; 11 bases line up with TRBD1. Per germline, CDR1 SGHKS and CDR2 YYEKEE (reference sequence). The CDR3 is made up of 15 amino acids. Trimming took 3 bases from V and 2 from J; bases not matched to a gene: 1. CDR3 nucleotide sequence: TGTGCCAGCAGCTCGGGACAGGGGGCCTACAATGAGCAGTTCTTC. This gives the protein CASSSGQGAYNEQFF.

The chain recombines TRBV5-1 with TRBJ2-1, with TRBD2 matching 10 bases. The ends lost 4 bases at V and 7 bases at J; junction bases unmatched: 11. This CDR3 region has 16 residues. Per germline, CDR1 SGHRS and CDR2 YFSETQ. The CDR3 region has the DNA TGCGCCAGCAGCGATACACTAGCGGGACCGGGGAATGAGCAGTTCTTC. Its translation is CASSDTLAGPGNEQFF.

The chain joins TRBV5-3 to TRBJ2-7; 8 positions agree with TRBD1. TRBV5-3 is placed among ORFs of uncertain function. CDR3 size: 14 residues. Unmatched junction bases numbered 12, after V lost 8 bases and J lost 5 bases. The CDR3 here is CARTDRGPAHEQYF. CDR3 sequence (DNA): TGTGCCAGGACCGACAGGGGTCCCGCCCACGAGCAGTACTTC.

This clone was observed a single time. This chain joins TRBV27 and TRBJ1-5; 11 nucleotides agree with TRBD1. The CDR3 sequence is 12 residues long. V was pared by 11 bases and J by 6 bases, with 3 bases of the junction left unmatched. CDR1 MNHEY and CDR2 SMNVEV come from the germline V gene (reference sequence). This CDR3 reads CARTGGIQPQHF. CDR3 in DNA: TGTGCCCGGACAGGGGGCATTCAGCCCCAGCATTTT.